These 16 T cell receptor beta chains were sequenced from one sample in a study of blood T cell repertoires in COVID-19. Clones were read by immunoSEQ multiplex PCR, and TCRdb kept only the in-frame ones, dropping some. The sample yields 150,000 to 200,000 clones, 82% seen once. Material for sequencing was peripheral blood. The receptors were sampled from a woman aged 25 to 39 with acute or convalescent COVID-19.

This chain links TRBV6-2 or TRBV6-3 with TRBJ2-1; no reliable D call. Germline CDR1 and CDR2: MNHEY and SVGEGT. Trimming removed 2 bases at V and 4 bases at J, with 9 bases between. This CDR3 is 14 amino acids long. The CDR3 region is CASSYEAEYNEQFF. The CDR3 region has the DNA TGTGCCAGCAGTTACGAGGCAGAATACAATGAGCAGTTCTTC.

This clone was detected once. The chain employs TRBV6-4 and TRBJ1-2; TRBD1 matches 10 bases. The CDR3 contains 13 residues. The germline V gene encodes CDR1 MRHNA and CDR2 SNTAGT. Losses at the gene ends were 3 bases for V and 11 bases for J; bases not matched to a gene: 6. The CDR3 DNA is TGTGCCAGCAGTGAAGGGACAGGGGCTGGTTACACCTTC. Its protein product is CASSEGTGAGYTF.

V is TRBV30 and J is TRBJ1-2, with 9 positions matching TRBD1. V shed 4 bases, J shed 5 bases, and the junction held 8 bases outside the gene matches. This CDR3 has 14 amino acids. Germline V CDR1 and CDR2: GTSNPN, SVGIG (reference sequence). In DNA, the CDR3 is TGTGCCTGGATGGGACAGGGCACCGGGTATGGCTACACCTTC. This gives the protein CAWMGQGTGYGYTF.

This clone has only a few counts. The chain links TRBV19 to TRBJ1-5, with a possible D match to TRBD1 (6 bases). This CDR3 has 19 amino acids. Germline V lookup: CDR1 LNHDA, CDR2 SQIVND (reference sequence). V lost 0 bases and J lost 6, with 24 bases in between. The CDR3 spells CASSIDERLAQGVGQPQHF. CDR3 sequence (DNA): TGTGCCAGTAGTATAGATGAGAGACTGGCACAGGGAGTGGGTCAGCCCCAGCATTTT.

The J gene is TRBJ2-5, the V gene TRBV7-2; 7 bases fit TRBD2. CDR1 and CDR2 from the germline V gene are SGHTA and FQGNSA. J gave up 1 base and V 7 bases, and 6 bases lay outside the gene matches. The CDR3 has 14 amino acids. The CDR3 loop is CASTSRGSQETQYF. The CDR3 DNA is TGTGCCAGCACCTCACGCGGGAGCCAAGAGACCCAGTACTTC. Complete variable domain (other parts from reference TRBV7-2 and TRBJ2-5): GAGVSQSPSNKVTEKGKDVELRCDPISGHTALYWYRQSLGQGLEFLIYFQGNSAPDKSGLPSDRFSAERTGGSVSTLTIQRTQQEDSAVYLCASTSRGSQETQYFGPGTRLLVL.

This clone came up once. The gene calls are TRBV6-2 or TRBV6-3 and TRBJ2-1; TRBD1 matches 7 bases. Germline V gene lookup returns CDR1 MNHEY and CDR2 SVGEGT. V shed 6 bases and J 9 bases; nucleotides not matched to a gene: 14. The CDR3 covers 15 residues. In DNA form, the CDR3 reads TGTGCCAGCAGCCTAACCGGGACAGTTTCCATTGAGCAGTTCTTC. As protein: CASSLTGTVSIEQFF.

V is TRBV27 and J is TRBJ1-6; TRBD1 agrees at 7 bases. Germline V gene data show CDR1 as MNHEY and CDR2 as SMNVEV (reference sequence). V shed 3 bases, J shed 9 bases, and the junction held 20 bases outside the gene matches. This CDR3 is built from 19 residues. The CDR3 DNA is TGTGCCAGCAGTTTTAGAATCATGGCGGGACAGTTACGAGTTTCACCCCTCCACTTT. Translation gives CASSFRIMAGQLRVSPLHF.

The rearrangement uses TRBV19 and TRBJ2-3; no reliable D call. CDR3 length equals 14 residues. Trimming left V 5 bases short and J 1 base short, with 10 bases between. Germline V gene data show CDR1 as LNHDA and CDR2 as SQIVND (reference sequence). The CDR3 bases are TGTGCCAGTAGTCCAAGAATAGGCACAGATACGCAGTATTTT. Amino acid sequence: CASSPRIGTDTQYF.

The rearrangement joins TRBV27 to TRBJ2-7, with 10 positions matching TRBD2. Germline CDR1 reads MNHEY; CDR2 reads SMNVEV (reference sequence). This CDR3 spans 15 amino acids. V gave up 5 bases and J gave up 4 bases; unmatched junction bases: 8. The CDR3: CASSTIRTSGYEQYF. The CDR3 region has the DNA TGTGCCAGCAGTACAATTCGGACTAGCGGTTACGAGCAGTACTTC.

CDR3 residues: CAISVLEGRGGYTF. The DNA of the CDR3 is TGTGCCATCAGTGTCCTGGAGGGGCGGGGTGGCTACACCTTC. The gene calls are TRBV10-3 and TRBJ1-2, with TRBD1 as a possible D gene (5 bases). This CDR3 has 14 residues. Deletions cut 4 bases from V and 7 bases from J, with 16 bases between. Germline V gene sequence: CDR1 ENHRY, CDR2 SYGVKD.

CDR3 sequence (DNA): TGTGCCAGCCGGGAGGGGGCGGGCTACGAGCAGTACTTC. This translates into CASREGAGYEQYF. The chain carries TRBV12-3 or TRBV12-4 and TRBJ2-7; D possibly corresponds to TRBD2 (8 bases). Between the trimmed V and J ends, which lost 8 bases and 3 bases, there was a span of 14 bases. This CDR3 comprises 13 residues.

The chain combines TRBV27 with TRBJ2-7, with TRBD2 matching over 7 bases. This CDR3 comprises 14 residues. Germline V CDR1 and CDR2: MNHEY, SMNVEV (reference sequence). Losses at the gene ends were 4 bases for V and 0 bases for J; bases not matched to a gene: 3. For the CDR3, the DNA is TGTGCCAGCAGTTCTAGCGGAACCTCCTACGAGCAGTACTTC. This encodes CASSSSGTSYEQYF.

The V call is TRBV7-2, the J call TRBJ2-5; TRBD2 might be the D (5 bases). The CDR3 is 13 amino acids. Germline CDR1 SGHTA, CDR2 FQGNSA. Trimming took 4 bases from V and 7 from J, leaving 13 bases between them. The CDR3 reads CASSSSPEGTQYF. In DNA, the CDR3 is TGTGCCAGCAGCTCTAGCCCAGAGGGGACCCAGTACTTC. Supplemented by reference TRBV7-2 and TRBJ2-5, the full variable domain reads GAGVSQSPSNKVTEKGKDVELRCDPISGHTALYWYRQSLGQGLEFLIYFQGNSAPDKSGLPSDRFSAERTGGSVSTLTIQRTQQEDSAVYLCASSSSPEGTQYFGPGTRLLVL.

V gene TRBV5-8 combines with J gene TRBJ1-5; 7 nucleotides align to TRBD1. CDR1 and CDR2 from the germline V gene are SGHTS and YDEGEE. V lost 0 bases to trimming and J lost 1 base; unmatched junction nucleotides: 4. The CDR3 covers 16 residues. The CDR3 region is CASSLGQGFSNQPQHF. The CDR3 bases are TGTGCCAGCAGCTTGGGACAGGGCTTCAGCAATCAGCCCCAGCATTTT.

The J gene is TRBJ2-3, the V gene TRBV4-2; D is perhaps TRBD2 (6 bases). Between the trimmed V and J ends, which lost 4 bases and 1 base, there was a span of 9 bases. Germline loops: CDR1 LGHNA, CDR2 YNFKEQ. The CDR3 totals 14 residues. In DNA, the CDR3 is TGTGCCAGCAGCCGGGACTCAGGCACAGATACGCAGTATTTT. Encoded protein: CASSRDSGTDTQYF.

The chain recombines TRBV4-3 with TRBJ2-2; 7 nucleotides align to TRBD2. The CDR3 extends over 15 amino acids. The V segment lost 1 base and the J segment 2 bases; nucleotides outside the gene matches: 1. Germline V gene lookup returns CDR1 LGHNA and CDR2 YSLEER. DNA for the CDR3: TGCGCCAGCAGCCAAGCGGGGGGTAACACCGGGGAGCTGTTTTTT. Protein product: CASSQAGGNTGELFF.